The 21 T cell receptor beta chains in this list originate from one sample, sequenced in a study of patients and donors after allogeneic stem cell transplantation. TCRdb recomputed calls from the RT-PCR reads with MiXCR, one row per CDR3 protein. The data hold approximately 160,000 distinct CDR3 sequences, with over 25% observed a single time. The sample comprised blood, either unsorted or a sorted T cell fraction (not recorded which). These receptors all come from a human donor who was either an allogeneic HSCT recipient or a stem cell or donor lymphocyte infusion donor (not recorded which). It is not recorded whose cells these are; they may come from a transplant donor.

This clonotype was observed a handful of times. The chain recombines TRBV12-3 or TRBV12-4 with TRBJ2-1, with D perhaps TRBD1 (5 bases). Trimming removed 5 bases from V and 0 bases from J, with 14 bases in between. The CDR3 extends over 16 amino acids. The CDR3 sequence is CASSPWGPSSYNEQFF. The CDR3 DNA reads TGTGCCAGCAGTCCCTGGGGCCCGAGCTCCTACAATGAGCAGTTCTTC.

This chain connects TRBV7-9 to TRBJ2-1; weak D call: TRBD1 (6 bases). CDR3 length equals 14 residues. With 5 bases removed from V and 9 bases from J, the gap between germline ends came to 17 bases. Germline assignment: CDR1 SEHNR and CDR2 FQNEAQ (reference sequence). CDR3 nucleotide sequence: TGTGCCAGCAGCCGCCCCTGGACAGATGGTGAGCAGTTCTTC. Translation: CASSRPWTDGEQFF.

This chain uses TRBV4-3 with TRBJ1-1; 10 bases are shared with TRBD1. The CDR3 is made up of 20 amino acids. The trim removed 3 bases at V and 0 bases at J, leaving 16 bases unmatched. Germline V gene lookup returns CDR1 LGHNA and CDR2 YSLEER. Here the CDR3 DNA reads TGCGCCAGCAGCCATGTTTTTGCTAACGGGACAGGGGACCTGAACACTGAAGCTTTCTTT. It yields the protein CASSHVFANGTGDLNTEAFF.

This clonotype has just a few counts. The chain links TRBV6-6 to TRBJ1-4; 7 positions match TRBD1. CDR1 and CDR2 from the germline V gene are MNHNY and SVGAGI (reference sequence). Trimming cost V 11 bases and J 3 bases; bases outside gene matches: 6. The CDR3 loop spans 13 amino acids. The CDR3 loop is CAARQGSNEKLFF. The CDR3 DNA reads TGTGCCGCCAGACAGGGTTCTAATGAAAAACTGTTTTTT.

This clonotype was seen a few times. This chain joins TRBV10-3 and TRBJ1-2; a possible D gene is TRBD1 (6 bases). The CDR3 has 13 residues. V lost 7 bases, J lost 0 bases, and 9 bases lay in between. CDR1 is ENHRY and CDR2 is SYGVKD in the germline V gene. CDR3 DNA sequence: TGTGCCATCAACCCAGGGGCTAACTATGGCTACACCTTC. Protein sequence: CAINPGANYGYTF.

V and J are TRBV7-9 and TRBJ1-1; D remains unclear. The CDR3 is 12 residues long. The V end was cut by 3 bases, the J end by 7 bases, with 9 bases between. Germline values: CDR1 SEHNR, CDR2 FQNEAQ (reference sequence). CDR3 amino acids: CASSFHRLEAFF. The DNA of the CDR3 is TGTGCCAGCAGCTTTCACCGCCTTGAAGCTTTCTTT.

This clonotype has a handful of counts. V gene TRBV28 combines with J gene TRBJ2-5; 7 nucleotides align to TRBD1. With 8 bases clipped from V and 1 base from J, the junction kept 19 bases outside the gene matches. This CDR3 is 18 amino acids long. The germline CDR1 and CDR2 sequences are MDHEN and SYDVKM. The CDR3 coding sequence is TGTGCCAGCGGAGCCTCGGCCCTCGGGACAGACTTCCAAGAGACCCAGTACTTC. It translates to CASGASALGTDFQETQYF. Drawing the rest from reference TRBV28 and TRBJ2-5, the complete variable domain is DVKVTQSSRYLVKRTGEKVFLECVQDMDHENMFWYRQDPGLGLRLIYFSYDVKMKEKGDIPEGYSVSREKKERFSLILESASTNQTSMYLCASGASALGTDFQETQYFGPGTRLLVL.

In its sample, this clonotype was seen a few times. This rearrangement joins TRBV12-3 or TRBV12-4 to TRBJ1-1; D unclear. V was pared by 8 bases and J by 0 bases, with 13 bases between. The CDR3 is made up of 14 amino acids. As DNA, the CDR3 is TGTGCCAGCGCAGACCCGATCCTGAACACTGAAGCTTTCTTT. Encoded protein: CASADPILNTEAFF.

The chain couples TRBV20-1 to TRBJ2-7, with 7 bases fitting TRBD2. Germline trimming cut 4 bases from V and 3 bases from J; bases unmatched to any gene: 9. Per the germline V gene, CDR1 is DFQATT and CDR2 is SNEGSKA (reference sequence). This CDR3 has 14 amino acids. This chain's CDR3 is CSATNPSGLYEQYF. The CDR3 coding sequence is TGCAGTGCTACAAACCCTAGCGGTCTCTACGAGCAGTACTTC.

This chain uses TRBV28 with TRBJ2-5; unclear D gene. Trimming removed 7 bases from V and 3 bases from J, with 15 bases in between. The CDR3 length is 14 residues. CDR1 MDHEN and CDR2 SYDVKM come from the germline V gene. CDR3 DNA: TGTGCCAGCATCCCATTGCTAGGTAAAGAGACCCAGTACTTC. It translates to CASIPLLGKETQYF.

V usage is TRBV4-3 and J usage is TRBJ2-3; 11 nucleotides agree with TRBD2. This CDR3 has 20 residues. J lost 2 bases, V lost 1 base, and 14 bases had no gene match. The germline gives CDR1 LGHNA, CDR2 YSLEER. The CDR3 sequence: CASSQGDLAGGIKNTDTQYF. The CDR3 DNA reads as TGCGCCAGCAGCCAAGGCGACCTAGCGGGAGGTATCAAGAACACAGATACGCAGTATTTT.

The rearrangement links TRBV7-9 to TRBJ2-1; 10 nucleotides match TRBD2. The germline V gene encodes CDR1 SEHNR and CDR2 FQNEAQ (reference sequence). The CDR3 is 18 amino acids. V shed 0 bases and J 2 bases; nucleotides not matched to a gene: 7. In DNA, the CDR3 is TGTGCCAGCAGCTTAGCGACCCGAACTAGCGGGACCTACAATGAGCAGTTCTTC. Residues: CASSLATRTSGTYNEQFF.

This chain connects TRBV12-3 or TRBV12-4 to TRBJ1-5; maybe TRBD1 (6 bases). V was clipped by 4 bases and J by 6 bases, with 13 bases between them. This CDR3 spans 14 amino acids. CDR3 coding DNA: TGTGCCAGCAGTTCACCCGCGGGGGCTCAGCCCCAGCATTTT. This codes for CASSSPAGAQPQHF.

This rearrangement joins TRBV12-5 to TRBJ2-1, with 11 nucleotides matching TRBD2. CDR1 and CDR2 from the germline V gene are LGHNT and FRNRAP. This CDR3 region has 16 residues. V lost 1 base, J lost 3 bases, and 2 bases stayed unmatched. CDR3 coding DNA: TGTGCTAGTGGTTTGGGACTAGCGGGAAACTACAATGAGCAGTTCTTC. Translated, it gives CASGLGLAGNYNEQFF.

V gene TRBV2 combines with J gene TRBJ1-1, with unresolved D. Germline V CDR1 and CDR2: SNHLY, FYNNEI. The CDR3 covers 14 residues. With 2 bases removed from V and 8 bases from J, the gap between germline ends came to 15 bases. This CDR3 reads CASSELRGFTEAFF. CDR3 DNA sequence: TGTGCCAGCAGTGAATTACGAGGTTTTACAGAAGCTTTCTTT.

The chain joins TRBV4-2 to TRBJ2-7; maybe TRBD1 (5 bases). Germline loops: CDR1 LGHNA, CDR2 YNFKEQ. The V and J ends lost 2 bases and 5 bases respectively, with 10 bases between them. The CDR3 totals 13 residues. The CDR3 spells CASSQKGSHEQYF. DNA of the CDR3: TGTGCCAGCAGCCAAAAGGGGTCCCACGAGCAGTACTTC.

The chain couples TRBV4-3 to TRBJ1-6, with TRBD1 identical over 10 bases. The CDR3 is made up of 18 amino acids. Germline CDR1 LGHNA, CDR2 YSLEER. V lost 0 bases to trimming and J lost 4 bases; unmatched junction nucleotides: 6. CDR3 residues: CASSQEEGTGDYNSPLHF. The CDR3 region has the DNA TGCGCCAGCAGCCAAGAAGAAGGGACAGGGGATTATAATTCACCCCTCCACTTT.

The genes are TRBV6-5 and TRBJ2-1; 8 bases map to TRBD2. The CDR3 has 15 residues. Germline CDR1 is MNHEY and CDR2 is SVGAGI. With V trimmed by 1 base and J by 5 bases, 4 bases remained unmatched. CDR3 region: CASSYFGLANNEQFF. CDR3 DNA: TGTGCCAGCAGTTACTTCGGACTAGCAAACAATGAGCAGTTCTTC.

This clonotype was observed a few times. The V call is TRBV6-2 or TRBV6-3, the J call TRBJ1-1, with no clear D. The CDR3 totals 12 residues. V gave up 4 bases and J gave up 3 bases, with 6 bases separating them. The germline gives CDR1 MNHEY, CDR2 SVGEGT. The CDR3 reads CASSSGYTEAFF. CDR3 nucleotides: TGTGCCAGCAGTTCCGGTTACACTGAAGCTTTCTTT.

This clonotype was seen just once. The V and J genes are TRBV24-1 and TRBJ2-7; D call uncertain. The CDR3 covers 13 residues. CDR1 KGHDR and CDR2 SFDVKD come from the germline V gene. Trimming pared 4 bases from V and 5 bases from J, leaving 11 bases between. CDR3: CATSDPTLHEQYF. CDR3 DNA: TGTGCCACCAGTGACCCGACATTACACGAGCAGTACTTC.

The chain is built from TRBV12-3 or TRBV12-4 and TRBJ2-2; D unclear. The CDR3 spans 13 residues. V was shortened by 3 bases and J by 4 bases, with 6 bases between the two germline ends. The CDR3 loop is CASSFRVTGELFF. The CDR3 DNA reads TGTGCCAGCAGTTTTCGGGTCACCGGGGAGCTGTTTTTT.